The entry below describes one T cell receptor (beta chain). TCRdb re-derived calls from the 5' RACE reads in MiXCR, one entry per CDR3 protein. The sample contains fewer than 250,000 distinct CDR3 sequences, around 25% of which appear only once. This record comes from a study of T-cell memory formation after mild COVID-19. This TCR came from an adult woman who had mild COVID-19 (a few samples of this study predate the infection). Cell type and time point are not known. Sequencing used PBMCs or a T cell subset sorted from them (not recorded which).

This chain's CDR3 is CASSLEGGWRNEQFF. The CDR3 DNA reads TGTGCCAGCAGCTTGGAGGGGGGGTGGAGGAATGAGCAGTTCTTC. V usage is TRBV5-5 and J usage is TRBJ2-1; tentatively, D is TRBD2 (7 bases). V lost 0 bases to trimming and J lost 7 bases, with 14 bases between them. This CDR3 comprises 15 residues. Per germline, CDR1 SGHKS and CDR2 YYEKEE (reference sequence). Full variable domain (missing parts from reference TRBV5-5 and TRBJ2-1): DAGVTQSPTHLIKTRGQQVTLRCSPISGHKSVSWYQQVLGQGPQFIFQYYEKEERGRGNFPDRFSARQFPNYSSELNVNALLLGDSALYLCASSLEGGWRNEQFFGPGTRLTVL.